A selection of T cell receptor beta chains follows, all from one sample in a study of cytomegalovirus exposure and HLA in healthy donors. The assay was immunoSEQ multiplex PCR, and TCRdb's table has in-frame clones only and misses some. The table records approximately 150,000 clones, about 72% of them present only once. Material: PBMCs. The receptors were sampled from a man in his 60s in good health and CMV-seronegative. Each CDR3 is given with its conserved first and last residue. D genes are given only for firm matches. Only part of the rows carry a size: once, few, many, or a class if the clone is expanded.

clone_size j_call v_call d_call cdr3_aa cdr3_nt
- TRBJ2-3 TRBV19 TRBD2 CASKVAGAGDTQYF TGTGCCAGTAAGGTAGCGGGGGCGGGAGATACGCAGTATTTT
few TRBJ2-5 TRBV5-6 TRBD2 CASSLGGRGSETQYF TGTGCCAGCAGCTTGGGCGGGAGGGGGTCCGAGACCCAGTACTTC
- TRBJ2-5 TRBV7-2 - CASSLFLSQETQYF TGTGCCAGCAGCTTGTTCCTGTCCCAAGAGACCCAGTACTTC
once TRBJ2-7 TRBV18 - CASSPEVADRQYF TGTGCCAGCTCACCAGAGGTGGCTGACAGACAGTACTTC
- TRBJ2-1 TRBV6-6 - CASSYFQTDNEQFF TGTGCCAGCAGTTATTTTCAGACAGACAATGAGCAGTTCTTC
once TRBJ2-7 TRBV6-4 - CASAELSGAEQYF TGTGCCTCAGCAGAGTTGTCAGGGGCCGAGCAGTACTTC
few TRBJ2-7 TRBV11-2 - CASSSGWEQYF TGTGCCAGCAGCTCGGGATGGGAGCAGTACTTC
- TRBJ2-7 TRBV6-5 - CASSYGYGGSYEQYF TGTGCCAGCAGTTACGGGTATGGGGGGTCCTACGAGCAGTACTTC
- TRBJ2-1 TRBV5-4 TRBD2 CASSISGRAKDEQFF TGTGCCAGCAGCATTAGCGGGAGGGCCAAGGATGAGCAGTTCTTC
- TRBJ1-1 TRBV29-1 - CSVGPGDTEAFF TGCAGCGTTGGTCCAGGGGACACTGAAGCTTTCTTT
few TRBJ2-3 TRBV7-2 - CASSLAGAGDTQYF TGTGCCAGCAGCTTAGCTGGAGCTGGAGATACGCAGTATTTT
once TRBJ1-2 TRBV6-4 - CASSVHRNTLRSGYTF TGTGCCAGCAGTGTTCACAGAAACACACTGAGAAGCGGTTACACCTTC
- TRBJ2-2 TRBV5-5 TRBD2 CASSFRGVGELFF TGTGCCAGCAGCTTTCGGGGGGTCGGGGAGCTGTTTTTT
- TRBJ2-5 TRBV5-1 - CASSLVVGQETQYF TGCGCCAGCAGCTTGGTCGTCGGCCAAGAGACCCAGTACTTC
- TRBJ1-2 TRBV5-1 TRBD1 CASSLGGQFYGYTF TGCGCCAGCAGCTTGGGGGGACAGTTCTATGGCTACACCTTC
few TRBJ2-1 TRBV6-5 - CASSYSLGDYEQFF TGTGCCAGCAGTTACTCTCTGGGGGACTATGAGCAGTTCTTC
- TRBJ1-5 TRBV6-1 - CASSDHRDQPQHF TGTGCCAGCAGTGATCACAGGGATCAGCCCCAGCATTTT
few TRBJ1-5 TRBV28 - CASTYPGELGQPQHF TGTGCCAGCACTTATCCGGGGGAACTCGGACAGCCCCAGCATTTT
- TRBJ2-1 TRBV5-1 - CASKPSRSVGNEQFF TGCGCCAGCAAACCTTCCCGAAGCGTAGGCAATGAGCAGTTCTTC
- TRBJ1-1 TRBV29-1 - CSVVGGGTEAFF TGCAGCGTAGTAGGGGGAGGGACTGAAGCTTTCTTT
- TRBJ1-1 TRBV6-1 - CASSRVAESKAFF TGTGCCAGCAGTCGCGTTGCGGAATCTAAGGCTTTCTTT
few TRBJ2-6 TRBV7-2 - CASSLVGSSGANVLTF TGTGCCAGCAGCTTAGTGGGCAGCTCTGGGGCCAACGTCCTGACTTTC
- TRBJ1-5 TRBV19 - CASSPDRSSNQPQHF TGTGCCAGTAGTCCAGACAGGTCTAGCAATCAGCCCCAGCATTTT
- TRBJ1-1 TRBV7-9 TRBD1 CASSPRTGGGSTEAFF TGTGCCAGCAGCCCCCGGACAGGGGGCGGGAGCACTGAAGCTTTCTTT
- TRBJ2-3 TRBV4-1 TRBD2 CASSQLAASTDTQYF TGCGCCAGCAGCCAACTAGCGGCCTCCACAGATACGCAGTATTTT
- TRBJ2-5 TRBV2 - CASKHRAETQYF TGTGCCAGCAAACACAGGGCTGAGACCCAGTACTTC
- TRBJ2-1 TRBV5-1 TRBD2 CASSLVLADNEQFF TGCGCCAGCAGCTTGGTACTAGCGGACAATGAGCAGTTCTTC
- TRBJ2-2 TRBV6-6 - CASSLFRDTGELFF TGTGCCAGTTCCCTTTTCAGGGACACCGGGGAGCTGTTTTTT
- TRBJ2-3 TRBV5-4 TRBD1 CASSLGTGGTDTQYF TGTGCCAGCAGCTTGGGGACAGGGGGCACAGATACGCAGTATTTT
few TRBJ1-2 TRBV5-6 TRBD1 CASSPGTGFYHGYTF TGTGCCAGCAGCCCAGGGACAGGGTTTTACCATGGCTACACCTTC
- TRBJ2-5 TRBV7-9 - CASSFREWETQYF TGTGCCAGTAGCTTCAGGGAATGGGAGACCCAGTACTTC
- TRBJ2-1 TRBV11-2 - CASSSIRGSYNEQFF TGTGCCAGCAGCTCGATCAGGGGTTCCTACAATGAGCAGTTCTTC
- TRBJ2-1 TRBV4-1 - CASSQDLTYRVRYNEQFF TGCGCCAGCAGCCAAGATCTAACATACCGGGTAAGGTACAATGAGCAGTTCTTC
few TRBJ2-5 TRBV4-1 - CASSQAGSVQETQYF TGCGCCAGCAGCCAAGCAGGATCAGTTCAAGAGACCCAGTACTTC
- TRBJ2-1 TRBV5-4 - CASSFQVRYNEQFF TGTGCCAGCAGCTTTCAGGTGCGCTACAATGAGCAGTTCTTC
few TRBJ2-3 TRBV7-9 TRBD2 CASSLLAGGSTDTQYF TGTGCCAGCAGCCTACTAGCGGGAGGAAGCACAGATACGCAGTATTTT
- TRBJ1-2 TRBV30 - CAWSLTPLDDGYTF TGTGCCTGGAGCCTAACTCCCCTAGATGATGGCTACACCTTC